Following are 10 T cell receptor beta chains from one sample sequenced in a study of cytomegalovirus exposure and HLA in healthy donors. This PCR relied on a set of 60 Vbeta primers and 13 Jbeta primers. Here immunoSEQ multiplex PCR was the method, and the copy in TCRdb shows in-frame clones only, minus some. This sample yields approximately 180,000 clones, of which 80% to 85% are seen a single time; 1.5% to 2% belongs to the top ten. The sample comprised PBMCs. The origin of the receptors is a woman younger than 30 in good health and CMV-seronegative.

The CDR3 reads CASSQDPGLPADTQYF. The CDR3 DNA is TGCGCCAGCAGCCAAGATCCGGGACTCCCCGCAGATACGCAGTATTTT. This rearrangement joins TRBV4-3 to TRBJ2-3; possibly TRBD2 for D (6 bases). Per germline, CDR1 LGHNA and CDR2 YSLEER. The CDR3 is 16 residues long. V shed 0 bases and J shed 4 bases, with 14 bases lying between them.

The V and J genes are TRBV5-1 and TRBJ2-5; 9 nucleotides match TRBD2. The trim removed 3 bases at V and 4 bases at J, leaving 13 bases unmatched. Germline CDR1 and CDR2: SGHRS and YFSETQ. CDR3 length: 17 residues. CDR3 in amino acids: CASSWEVAGAGGETQYF. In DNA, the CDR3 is TGCGCCAGCAGCTGGGAAGTAGCGGGAGCGGGGGGAGAGACCCAGTACTTC.

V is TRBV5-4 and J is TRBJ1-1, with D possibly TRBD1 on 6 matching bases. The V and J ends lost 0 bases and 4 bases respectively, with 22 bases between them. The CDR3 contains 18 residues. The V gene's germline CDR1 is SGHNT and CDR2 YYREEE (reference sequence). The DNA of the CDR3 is TGTGCCAGCAGCTTGGCCGGGACAAGGGGGACCCCGGGCACTGAAGCTTTCTTT. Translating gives CASSLAGTRGTPGTEAFF.

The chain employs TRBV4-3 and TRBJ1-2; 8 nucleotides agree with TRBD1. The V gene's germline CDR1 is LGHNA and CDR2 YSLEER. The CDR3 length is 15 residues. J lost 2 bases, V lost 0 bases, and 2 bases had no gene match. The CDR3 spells CASSQDRTGNYGYTF. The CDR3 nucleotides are TGCGCCAGCAGCCAAGATCGGACAGGGAACTATGGCTACACCTTC.

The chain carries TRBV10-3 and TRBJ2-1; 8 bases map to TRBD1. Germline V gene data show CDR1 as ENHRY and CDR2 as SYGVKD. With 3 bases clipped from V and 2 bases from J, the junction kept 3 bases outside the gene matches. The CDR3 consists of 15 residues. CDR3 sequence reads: CAISDQGATYNEQFF. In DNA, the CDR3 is TGTGCCATCAGTGATCAGGGGGCTACCTACAATGAGCAGTTCTTC.

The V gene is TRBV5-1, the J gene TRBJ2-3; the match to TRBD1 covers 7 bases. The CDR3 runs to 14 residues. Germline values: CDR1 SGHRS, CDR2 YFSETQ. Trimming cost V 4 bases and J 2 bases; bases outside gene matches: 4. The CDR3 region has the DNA TGCGCCAGCAGCCCGGGGACAGACACAGATACGCAGTATTTT. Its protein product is CASSPGTDTDTQYF.

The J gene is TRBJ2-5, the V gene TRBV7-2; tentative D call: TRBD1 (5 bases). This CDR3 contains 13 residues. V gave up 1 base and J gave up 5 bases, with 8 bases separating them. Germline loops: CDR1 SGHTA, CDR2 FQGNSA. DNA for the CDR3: TGTGCCAGCAGCTTAGTCAGGGTCGAGACCCAGTACTTC. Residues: CASSLVRVETQYF.

As DNA, the CDR3 is TGTGCCAGCCGGCAGGCGATAAGTTATAGCAATCAGCCCCAGCATTTT. This sequence encodes CASRQAISYSNQPQHF. The chain combines TRBV28 with TRBJ1-5; D unclear. In germline, CDR1 is MDHEN, CDR2 SYDVKM. V lost 8 bases and J lost 0, with 17 bases in between. This CDR3 comprises 16 residues.

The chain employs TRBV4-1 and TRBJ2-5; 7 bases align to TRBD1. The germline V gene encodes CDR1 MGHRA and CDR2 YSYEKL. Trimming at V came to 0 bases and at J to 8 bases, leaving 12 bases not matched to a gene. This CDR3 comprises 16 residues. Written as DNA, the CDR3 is TGCGCCAGCAGCCAAGAAAAGAGGGACAGTCCGGATACCCAGTACTTC. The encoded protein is CASSQEKRDSPDTQYF.

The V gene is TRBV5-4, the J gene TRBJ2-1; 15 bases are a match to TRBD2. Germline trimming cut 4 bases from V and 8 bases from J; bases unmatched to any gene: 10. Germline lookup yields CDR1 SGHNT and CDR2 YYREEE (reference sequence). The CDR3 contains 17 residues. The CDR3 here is CASSLGLAGGPEDEQFF. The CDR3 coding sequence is TGTGCCAGCAGCCTAGGACTAGCGGGAGGGCCTGAGGATGAGCAGTTCTTC.